Listed here is a single T cell receptor (beta chain). The clone's antigen remains unknown. No much larger clonotype is one base removed from it; base qualities were not supplied. The data were taken from a study of technical replicates of blood from several donors (dated by TCRdb to between 2016 and 2019). Library method: the immunoSEQ multiplex PCR assay. Sourced from immuneACCESS, this table was stored by TCRdb with only in-frame sequences that have V and J called. A share of the clones is absent; for the studies checked, an unresolved V gene accounts for under half, and the remainder has no known explanation. This sample gives more than 65,000 clones in total; about 95% of them show up just once. The ten largest make up around 0.25% of the sample. The CDR3 holds 16 amino acids from the cysteine to the phenylalanine. The only DNA kept is the CDR3, 48 bases in frame from the first base. Trimming removed 4 bases from V and 5 bases from J; the gene matches leave 11 bases unexplained. CDR1 and CDR2 are drawn from the germline V gene: SGDLS, YYNGEE.

This receptor was taken from a human donor in good health. This receptor chain uses TRBV9 and TRBJ2-7; TRBD2 aligns with 11 central bases. Input material: T cells isolated from PBMCs. The CDR3 reads as follows: CASSPRLLAGAHEQYF. The sequenced DNA is TGTGCCAGCAGCCCCAGACTACTAGCGGGGGCCCACGAGCAGTACTTC. Full variable domain (CDR3 extended with the reference TRBV9 and TRBJ2-7 proteins): DSGVTQTPKHLITATGQRVTLRCSPRSGDLSVYWYQQSLDQGLQFLIQYYNGEERAKGNILERFSAQQFPDLHSELNLSSLELGDSALYFCASSPRLLAGAHEQYFGPGTRLTVT.